This is a list of T cell receptor beta chains from one sample in a study of human T cells and chemical hapten exposure. TCRdb analysed the RACE reads with MiXCR anew, one entry per CDR3 protein. In the table there are around 380,000 distinct CDR3 sequences, about 5% of which are singletons. Source: whole blood, taken in connection with sensitization to the hapten diphenylcyclopropenone (DPC). Receptors originate from a woman between 18 and 29 years old with alopecia areata. Some clones in this sample may be carry-over from other donors' samples. Each CDR3 is given with its conserved first and last residue. D genes are given only for firm matches. Expanded clones are given a class, and other clones once, few, many or no size at all.

abundance: many
j_gene: TRBJ2-3
v_gene: TRBV7-2
d_gene: TRBD2
CDR3nt: TGTGCCAGCAGCCCAGGGGGACTAGCGGGGGCAGATACGCAGTATTTT
CDR3aa: CASSPGGLAGADTQYF

abundance: few
j_gene: TRBJ2-5
v_gene: TRBV29-1
d_gene: TRBD2
CDR3nt: TGCAGCGTTGATAGGCTAGCGGGACCTTCAACCCAGTACTTC
CDR3aa: CSVDRLAGPSTQYF

abundance: many
j_gene: TRBJ2-3
v_gene: TRBV5-1
d_gene: TRBD2
CDR3nt: TGCGCCAGCAGTTTTAGCGGGGGCCTGACCACAGATACGCAGTATTTT
CDR3aa: CASSFSGGLTTDTQYF

abundance: few
j_gene: TRBJ1-2
v_gene: TRBV4-1
d_gene: -
CDR3nt: TGCGCCAGCAGCCATCCGGGGCAGGGAGTTTATGGCTACACCTTC
CDR3aa: CASSHPGQGVYGYTF

abundance: many
j_gene: TRBJ1-6
v_gene: TRBV6-2/TRBV6-3
d_gene: -
CDR3nt: TGTGCCAGCAGTTATGGAACACCAACTAATTATAATTCACCCCTCCACTTT
CDR3aa: CASSYGTPTNYNSPLHF

abundance: few
j_gene: TRBJ2-1
v_gene: TRBV6-5
d_gene: -
CDR3nt: TGTGCCAGCACCCCCCGGCTAAACCCGAGATCCTACAATGAGCAGTTCTTC
CDR3aa: CASTPRLNPRSYNEQFF

abundance: many
j_gene: TRBJ1-5
v_gene: TRBV20-1
d_gene: -
CDR3nt: TGCAGTGCTAAATACAGGGAGTCCCAGCCCCAGCATTTT
CDR3aa: CSAKYRESQPQHF

abundance: few
j_gene: TRBJ1-2
v_gene: TRBV5-1
d_gene: TRBD1
CDR3nt: TGCGCCAGCAGAACCGGGACAGTATCCTATGGCTACACCTTC
CDR3aa: CASRTGTVSYGYTF

abundance: -
j_gene: TRBJ1-4
v_gene: TRBV10-2
d_gene: -
CDR3nt: TGCGCCAGCAGTGACAGGGCCGGGCTGTTTTTT
CDR3aa: CASSDRAGLFF

abundance: few
j_gene: TRBJ1-6
v_gene: TRBV20-1
d_gene: TRBD1
CDR3nt: TGCAGTGCTAGAACGACAGGGGGACGTTCACCCCTCCACTTT
CDR3aa: CSARTTGGRSPLHF

abundance: few
j_gene: TRBJ2-7
v_gene: TRBV10-3
d_gene: TRBD1
CDR3nt: TGTGCCATCAGTGGAACGGGACAGAGCTCCTACGAGCAGTACTTC
CDR3aa: CAISGTGQSSYEQYF

abundance: many
j_gene: TRBJ2-3
v_gene: TRBV10-3
d_gene: TRBD1
CDR3nt: TGTGCCATTGGGACAGGGCCGGCAGATACGCAGTATTTT
CDR3aa: CAIGTGPADTQYF

abundance: many
j_gene: TRBJ2-4
v_gene: TRBV7-2
d_gene: -
CDR3nt: TGTGCCAGCAGCCGCTTTGGCTCAGCGAACATTCAGTACTTC
CDR3aa: CASSRFGSANIQYF

abundance: -
j_gene: TRBJ1-2
v_gene: TRBV6-5
d_gene: -
CDR3nt: TGTGCCAGCAGTTACCTCCTTCAAGGGTTTTATGGCTACACCTTC
CDR3aa: CASSYLLQGFYGYTF

abundance: -
j_gene: TRBJ2-5
v_gene: TRBV4-2
d_gene: TRBD2
CDR3nt: TGTGCCAGCAGCCGGGGAGCGGGGGGCCAAGAGACCCAGTACTTC
CDR3aa: CASSRGAGGQETQYF

abundance: few
j_gene: TRBJ2-2
v_gene: TRBV3-1
d_gene: -
CDR3nt: TGTGCCAGCAGCCAAGAGGACAAGCCGCCCGGGGAGCTGTTTTTT
CDR3aa: CASSQEDKPPGELFF

abundance: many
j_gene: TRBJ2-1
v_gene: TRBV19
d_gene: TRBD2
CDR3nt: TGTGCCAGTAGTGCCACACTAGCGGGGGGCTACAATGAGCAGTTCTTC
CDR3aa: CASSATLAGGYNEQFF

abundance: -
j_gene: TRBJ2-3
v_gene: TRBV14
d_gene: -
CDR3nt: TGTGCCAGCAGCCAAGATGGGGGGCCCTTTAGCACAGATACGCAGTATTTT
CDR3aa: CASSQDGGPFSTDTQYF

abundance: few
j_gene: TRBJ1-2
v_gene: TRBV3-1
d_gene: -
CDR3nt: TGTGCCAGCAGCCAAGCGGTTGGGCGGCCGTTTAGCTATGGCTACACCTTC
CDR3aa: CASSQAVGRPFSYGYTF

abundance: few
j_gene: TRBJ2-1
v_gene: TRBV7-2
d_gene: -
CDR3nt: TGTGCCAGCAGCTTAGTAGCCTTGATAGAGCGGTATAATGAGCAGTTCTTC
CDR3aa: CASSLVALIERYNEQFF

abundance: -
j_gene: TRBJ2-7
v_gene: TRBV7-2
d_gene: TRBD1
CDR3nt: TGTGCCAGCAGCTGGGGACAGGCCCAAGGGGAGCAGTACTTC
CDR3aa: CASSWGQAQGEQYF

abundance: many
j_gene: TRBJ2-3
v_gene: TRBV6-2/TRBV6-3
d_gene: TRBD1
CDR3nt: TGTGCCAGCAGTGGGACAGGGGTTGGCACAGATACGCAGTATTTT
CDR3aa: CASSGTGVGTDTQYF

abundance: few
j_gene: TRBJ1-2
v_gene: TRBV20-1
d_gene: -
CDR3nt: TGCAGTGCTAGAGAGCACAGGAACTATGGCTACACCTTC
CDR3aa: CSAREHRNYGYTF

abundance: few
j_gene: TRBJ2-2
v_gene: TRBV5-4
d_gene: TRBD2
CDR3nt: TGTGCCAGCAGCAAAGATAGCGGGGTGTCCACCGGGGAGCTGTTTTTT
CDR3aa: CASSKDSGVSTGELFF

abundance: many
j_gene: TRBJ2-1
v_gene: TRBV11-1
d_gene: TRBD1
CDR3nt: TGTGCCAGCAGCTATAACGAAGGGGGCGAGTCCTACAATGAGCAGTTCTTC
CDR3aa: CASSYNEGGESYNEQFF